This T cell receptor beta chain was obtained from a study of cytomegalovirus exposure and HLA in healthy donors. It was with 60 Vbeta and 13 Jbeta primers that the PCR ran. Produced via immunoSEQ multiplex PCR; TCRdb's table is partial and in-frame only. Here the sample spans around 160,000 clones, more than 65% being singletons. Study-wide results and caveats: Earlier analysis yielded a pattern in which most TCR beta V segments were productive about 87% or about 30% of the time.

A single count supports this clone. The antigen remains unidentified. Additional DNA sequences in this sample encode the identical CDR3. Sample: PBMCs. The receptor comes from a man aged 18 to 29 in good health and CMV-seropositive.

The CDR3 loop reads CAWRGSGGNQPQHF. CDR3 DNA sequence: TGTGCCTGGAGGGGGTCCGGGGGCAATCAGCCCCAGCATTTT. The rearrangement uses TRBV30 and TRBJ1-5; D not resolved. This CDR3 is built from 14 residues. The V gene's germline CDR1 is GTSNPN and CDR2 SVGIG (reference sequence). Trimming took 3 bases from V and 2 from J, leaving 11 bases between them.